A selection of T cell receptor beta chains follows, all from one sample in a study of response to subunit inactivated influenza vaccine. TCRdb re-derived calls from the RT-PCR reads in MiXCR, one entry per CDR3 protein. The sample consists of around 580,000 distinct CDR3 sequences, 14% of them appearing once. The sample was PBMCs from blood, taken 11 to 12 days after vaccination. These receptors were taken from a middle-aged man who received an inactivated influenza vaccine. Both conserved end residues are part of each CDR3. Each record gives: D gene, clone size, J gene, V gene, CDR3 DNA, CDR3 protein. The D gene is left open where the match is weak. The size field is filled for only some rows; it gives once, few, many or a size class.

d_call: NA
clone_size: few
j_call: TRBJ2-5
v_call: TRBV24-1
cdr3_nt: TGTGCCACCAGTGATCCAGGGAAAGAGACCCAGTACTTC
cdr3_aa: CATSDPGKETQYF

d_call: TRBD1
clone_size: few
j_call: TRBJ1-6
v_call: TRBV5-1
cdr3_nt: TGCGCCAGCAGCTTGCAACCCGGGACAGGGGAAAATTCACCCCTCCACTTT
cdr3_aa: CASSLQPGTGENSPLHF

d_call: NA
clone_size: few
j_call: TRBJ1-1
v_call: TRBV5-1
cdr3_nt: TGCGCCAGCAGCTCCCCGGGTAGGGGGGATGAAGCTTTCTTT
cdr3_aa: CASSSPGRGDEAFF

d_call: TRBD2
clone_size: few
j_call: TRBJ2-3
v_call: TRBV29-1
cdr3_nt: TGCAGCGTGAGCCCACTGACTAGCGGGGAGTTCGATACGCAGTATTTT
cdr3_aa: CSVSPLTSGEFDTQYF

d_call: NA
clone_size: few
j_call: TRBJ1-6
v_call: TRBV5-1
cdr3_nt: TGCGCCAGCAGCTTGAGAACAGCTAATTCACCCCTCCACTTT
cdr3_aa: CASSLRTANSPLHF

d_call: TRBD2
clone_size: NA
j_call: TRBJ2-7
v_call: TRBV29-1
cdr3_nt: TGCAGCGTTGAAGGGTTTAGCGGGACCTCCTACGAGCAGTACTTC
cdr3_aa: CSVEGFSGTSYEQYF

d_call: TRBD1
clone_size: NA
j_call: TRBJ1-5
v_call: TRBV12-3/TRBV12-4
cdr3_nt: TGTGCCAGCAGGAGGGACAGGGGCAATCAGCCCCAGCATTTT
cdr3_aa: CASRRDRGNQPQHF

d_call: TRBD1
clone_size: few
j_call: TRBJ1-3
v_call: TRBV12-3/TRBV12-4
cdr3_nt: TGTGCCAGCAGCCCGGACAGGGGAAGAAACACCATATATTTT
cdr3_aa: CASSPDRGRNTIYF

d_call: NA
clone_size: few
j_call: TRBJ1-5
v_call: TRBV19
cdr3_nt: TGTGCCAGTAGACCCTTACGGGGGAGCAATCAGCCCCAGCATTTT
cdr3_aa: CASRPLRGSNQPQHF

d_call: NA
clone_size: once
j_call: TRBJ2-5
v_call: TRBV12-3/TRBV12-4
cdr3_nt: TGTGCCAGCCTACCACAGACCGAAGAGACCCAGTACTTC
cdr3_aa: CASLPQTEETQYF

d_call: NA
clone_size: few
j_call: TRBJ1-1
v_call: TRBV29-1
cdr3_nt: TGCAGCGGCCAGGGCTGGAACACTGAAGCTTTCTTT
cdr3_aa: CSGQGWNTEAFF

d_call: NA
clone_size: NA
j_call: TRBJ2-7
v_call: TRBV29-1
cdr3_nt: TGCAGCGCTAAGGGTCTTGGACTGACCTACGAGCAGTACTTC
cdr3_aa: CSAKGLGLTYEQYF

d_call: NA
clone_size: NA
j_call: TRBJ1-5
v_call: TRBV28
cdr3_nt: TGTGCCAGCAGCCTCGGCCGGGCCTATCAGCCCCAGCATTTT
cdr3_aa: CASSLGRAYQPQHF

d_call: TRBD2
clone_size: many
j_call: TRBJ2-1
v_call: TRBV7-9
cdr3_nt: TGTGCCACCGGACTAGCGGGGGTTGATGAGCAGTTCTTC
cdr3_aa: CATGLAGVDEQFF

d_call: NA
clone_size: NA
j_call: TRBJ2-2
v_call: TRBV7-2
cdr3_nt: TGTGCCAGCAGCAGGGGGAAGAGCCCCGGGGAGCTGTTTTTT
cdr3_aa: CASSRGKSPGELFF

d_call: TRBD2
clone_size: many
j_call: TRBJ2-7
v_call: TRBV27
cdr3_nt: TGTGCCAGCAGTTTCCTACTAGCGGGGGTTGGGGAGCAGTACTTC
cdr3_aa: CASSFLLAGVGEQYF

d_call: NA
clone_size: few
j_call: TRBJ2-3
v_call: TRBV7-9
cdr3_nt: TGTGCCAGCAGCTTAGCGCTGGGAATCCGGACAGATACGCAGTATTTT
cdr3_aa: CASSLALGIRTDTQYF

d_call: NA
clone_size: NA
j_call: TRBJ2-5
v_call: TRBV7-3
cdr3_nt: TGTGCCAGCAGCTCAAGCATTCAAGAGACCCAGTACTTC
cdr3_aa: CASSSSIQETQYF

d_call: NA
clone_size: NA
j_call: TRBJ2-5
v_call: TRBV20-1
cdr3_nt: TGCAGTGCTAGTAGAGAGATCAAAGAGACCCAGTACTTC
cdr3_aa: CSASREIKETQYF

d_call: TRBD2
clone_size: many
j_call: TRBJ2-5
v_call: TRBV7-6
cdr3_nt: TGTGCCAGCAGCGTAACCTCGGCGGGAGTTATGGAGACCCAGTACTTC
cdr3_aa: CASSVTSAGVMETQYF

d_call: TRBD2
clone_size: NA
j_call: TRBJ2-1
v_call: TRBV20-1
cdr3_nt: TGCAGTGCTTTTACTAGCGGGAGGGGCTCCTACAATGAGCAGTTCTTC
cdr3_aa: CSAFTSGRGSYNEQFF

d_call: NA
clone_size: few
j_call: TRBJ1-2
v_call: TRBV20-1
cdr3_nt: TGCAGTGCTAGATTGCGGGAGGGGACGGGCTACACCTTC
cdr3_aa: CSARLREGTGYTF

d_call: TRBD2
clone_size: few
j_call: TRBJ2-1
v_call: TRBV6-5
cdr3_nt: TGTGCCAGCAGTTCCCGGAGGACTAGCGGGGGGGTTTATAATGAGCAGTTCTTC
cdr3_aa: CASSSRRTSGGVYNEQFF

d_call: NA
clone_size: few
j_call: TRBJ1-1
v_call: TRBV7-9
cdr3_nt: TGTGCCAGCAGATTCAACACAGGGTTGAACACTGAAGCTTTCTTT
cdr3_aa: CASRFNTGLNTEAFF

d_call: TRBD2
clone_size: few
j_call: TRBJ2-5
v_call: TRBV4-2
cdr3_nt: TGTGCCAGCAGCCATCGGGGGGGCCAGGTGGAGACCCAGTACTTC
cdr3_aa: CASSHRGGQVETQYF

d_call: NA
clone_size: few
j_call: TRBJ2-7
v_call: TRBV5-1
cdr3_nt: TGCGCCAGCAGCTTGGGCGAGGGGCCCTACGAGCAGTACTTC
cdr3_aa: CASSLGEGPYEQYF

d_call: NA
clone_size: few
j_call: TRBJ1-1
v_call: TRBV29-1
cdr3_nt: TGCAGCGTTCGGGGAAGACTGAACACTGAAGCTTTCTTT
cdr3_aa: CSVRGRLNTEAFF

d_call: NA
clone_size: few
j_call: TRBJ2-7
v_call: TRBV27
cdr3_nt: TGTGCCAGCAGTTTATCTGCAGGGCTTGAGCAGTACTTC
cdr3_aa: CASSLSAGLEQYF

d_call: TRBD1
clone_size: few
j_call: TRBJ2-2
v_call: TRBV10-3
cdr3_nt: TGTGCCATCAGCAGGACAGGGACCGGGGAGCTGTTTTTT
cdr3_aa: CAISRTGTGELFF

d_call: NA
clone_size: few
j_call: TRBJ1-4
v_call: TRBV12-3/TRBV12-4
cdr3_nt: TGTGCCAGCAGTGAGACCGATTTTGGGGGGAATGAAAAACTGTTTTTT
cdr3_aa: CASSETDFGGNEKLFF

d_call: TRBD1
clone_size: few
j_call: TRBJ1-2
v_call: TRBV29-1
cdr3_nt: TGCAGCGATGGACAGGGGTATGGCTACACCTTC
cdr3_aa: CSDGQGYGYTF

d_call: NA
clone_size: many
j_call: TRBJ2-1
v_call: TRBV20-1
cdr3_nt: TGCAGTGCTAGAGATATAAATGAGCAGTTCTTC
cdr3_aa: CSARDINEQFF

d_call: NA
clone_size: NA
j_call: TRBJ2-1
v_call: TRBV1
cdr3_nt: TGCACCAGCACCCTAAGGGGACAGGAGATCCCGAACGAGCAGTTCTTC
cdr3_aa: CTSTLRGQEIPNEQFF

d_call: TRBD1
clone_size: few
j_call: TRBJ2-7
v_call: TRBV20-1
cdr3_nt: TGCAGTGCTAGGCCACGGGACAGGGTCGACGAGCAGTACTTC
cdr3_aa: CSARPRDRVDEQYF

d_call: NA
clone_size: many
j_call: TRBJ2-4
v_call: TRBV28
cdr3_nt: TGTGCCAGCATGGGAAACATTCAGTACTTC
cdr3_aa: CASMGNIQYF

d_call: NA
clone_size: few
j_call: TRBJ2-3
v_call: TRBV20-1
cdr3_nt: TGCAGTGCTAGACGGGACTTGAACACAGATACGCAGTATTTT
cdr3_aa: CSARRDLNTDTQYF

d_call: NA
clone_size: once
j_call: TRBJ2-1
v_call: TRBV7-8
cdr3_nt: TGTGCCAGCGGACCACTTAGCGGAAGCTCCTACAATGAGCAGTTCTTC
cdr3_aa: CASGPLSGSSYNEQFF

d_call: TRBD1
clone_size: few
j_call: TRBJ1-3
v_call: TRBV7-2
cdr3_nt: TGTGCCAGCAGCTTAGCCTACAGGGGAGGAAACACCATATATTTT
cdr3_aa: CASSLAYRGGNTIYF

d_call: TRBD2
clone_size: few
j_call: TRBJ2-5
v_call: TRBV29-1
cdr3_nt: TGCAGCGTTGAATGGGGGAGGGTCGGGGGGACCCAGTACTTC
cdr3_aa: CSVEWGRVGGTQYF

d_call: TRBD1
clone_size: NA
j_call: TRBJ1-1
v_call: TRBV14
cdr3_nt: TGTGCCAGCAGCCAAGGACAGGGTAGGAGGACTGAAGCTTTCTTT
cdr3_aa: CASSQGQGRRTEAFF

d_call: NA
clone_size: few
j_call: TRBJ1-1
v_call: TRBV6-1
cdr3_nt: TGTGCCAGCAGTGAAGTTACGGGGAGGGCCACTGAAGCTTTCTTT
cdr3_aa: CASSEVTGRATEAFF

d_call: TRBD1
clone_size: few
j_call: TRBJ2-7
v_call: TRBV5-1
cdr3_nt: TGCGCCAGCACCTTGGACAGGGTGTCCTACGAGCAGTACTTC
cdr3_aa: CASTLDRVSYEQYF

d_call: NA
clone_size: few
j_call: TRBJ2-7
v_call: TRBV11-2
cdr3_nt: TGTGCCAGCAGCCCTCAGGGGCTTACCTACGAGCAGTACTTC
cdr3_aa: CASSPQGLTYEQYF